Following are 32 T cell receptor beta chains from one sample sequenced in a study of blood T cells in healthy people across ages. Using a J-beta primer mix together with a sample-barcoded 5' primer, a second PCR was run for 7 to 11 cycles. MiXCR, applied by TCRdb to the 5' RACE reads, yields one record per CDR3 protein. Of hundreds of thousands of distinct CDR3 sequences detected, more than 20% appear once; the ten largest clones hold approximately 3.6%. Material: blood. The receptors were gathered from a man in his 70s in good health.

The V and J genes are TRBV5-1 and TRBJ2-3, with D possibly TRBD1 on 5 matching bases. The CDR3 has 15 residues. CDR1 SGHRS and CDR2 YFSETQ come from the germline V gene. The germline V and J ends were trimmed by 0 bases and 2 bases, with 10 bases remaining between them. CDR3 DNA sequence: TGCGCCAGCAGCTTGGCGACGACAGTCACAGATACGCAGTATTTT. Protein: CASSLATTVTDTQYF.

This clonotype appeared a few times. The genes are TRBV12-1 and TRBJ2-1; TRBD1 is the table's D call, not checked against the DNA. TRBV12-1 is given as a pseudogene. The CDR3 contains 14 residues. Written as DNA, the CDR3 is TGTGCCAGCAGCTTAGGGACATTATACAATGAGCAGTTCTTC. Translated: CASSLGTLYNEQFF.

This clonotype came up many times. The chain couples TRBV2 to TRBJ1-1; 8 positions agree with TRBD1. Per the germline V gene, CDR1 is SNHLY and CDR2 is FYNNEI. This CDR3 has 13 amino acids. V was pared by 7 bases and J by 4 bases, with 5 bases of the junction left unmatched. The CDR3 nucleotides read TGTGCCAGCAAGGACAGGGCGGCCACTGAAGCTTTCTTT. Translated, it gives CASKDRAATEAFF.

The V and J genes are TRBV28 and TRBJ2-1; 7 nucleotides agree with TRBD1. The J call may be in error: the DNA end matches TRBJ2-7 better. This CDR3 spans 15 amino acids. Germline CDR1 reads MDHEN; CDR2 reads SYDVKM. CDR3 residues: CASRGQSAFSYEQYF. As DNA, the CDR3 is TGTGCCAGCAGGGGACAGTCCGCCTTCTCCTACGAGCAGTACTTC.

This clonotype was detected a few times. The chain carries TRBV24-1 and TRBJ2-1; D may be TRBD1 or TRBD2 (5 bases each). Germline V gene data show CDR1 as KGHDR and CDR2 as SFDVKD. This CDR3 has 14 residues. Deletions cut 7 bases from V and 1 base from J, with 10 bases between. As DNA, the CDR3 is TGTGCCACCAGCGGGACCGGGTCCTACAATGAGCAGTTCTTC. Translating gives CATSGTGSYNEQFF.

The rearrangement uses TRBV5-1 and TRBJ1-3; tentatively, D is TRBD1 (5 bases). This CDR3 spans 15 amino acids. Germline CDR1 SGHRS, CDR2 YFSETQ. Between the trimmed V and J ends, which lost 9 bases and 0 bases, there was a span of 16 bases. The CDR3 loop reads CATKAGQNSGNTIYF. The CDR3 nucleotides read TGCGCCACGAAGGCGGGGCAGAACTCTGGAAACACCATATATTTT.

The rearrangement joins TRBV7-9 to TRBJ2-5, with 10 bases aligning to TRBD2. Germline V gene lookup returns CDR1 SEHNR and CDR2 FQNEAQ (reference sequence). The V gene end was trimmed by 5 bases and the J gene end by 2 bases; junction bases not matched to a gene: 11. CDR3 length: 17 amino acids. The CDR3 DNA is TGTGCCAGCAGCCTGAAAGCGGGAGGGCCTTGGCAAGAGACCCAGTACTTC. It encodes CASSLKAGGPWQETQYF.

The V and J genes are TRBV7-2 and TRBJ2-7, with D possibly being TRBD2 (6 bases). The CDR3 has 14 residues. Per germline, CDR1 SGHTA and CDR2 FQGNSA. V was cut by 4 bases and J by 7 bases, with 17 bases left in between. The CDR3 nucleotides are TGTGCCAGCAGCTCTTTAGCGGACCCTAGGGAGCAGTACTTC. It encodes CASSSLADPREQYF.

The rearrangement joins TRBV18 to TRBJ2-1, with D possibly being TRBD2 (5 bases). From germline, CDR1 is KGHSH and CDR2 LQKENI. V was trimmed by 9 bases and J by 3 bases, leaving 9 bases between them. This CDR3 region has 12 residues. CDR3 sequence reads: CASTADYNEQFF. DNA of the CDR3: TGTGCCAGTACAGCGGACTACAATGAGCAGTTCTTC.

This clonotype occurred a few times. The V and J genes are TRBV3-1 and TRBJ2-1; 12 bases map to TRBD2. The CDR3 sequence is 20 residues long. After removal of 5 bases from V and 0 bases from J, the junction contained 14 bases not matched to a gene. The germline V gene encodes CDR1 LGHDT and CDR2 YNNKEL (reference sequence). Written as DNA, the CDR3 is TGTGCCAGCAGCTCTCGAGGACTAGCGGGACGCCCCAGCTCCTACAATGAGCAGTTCTTC. Protein: CASSSRGLAGRPSSYNEQFF.

In its sample, this clonotype was seen a few times. V is TRBV7-2 and J is TRBJ2-5; TRBD2 matches at 10 bases. The J call may be wrong; the DNA end is better matched by TRBJ2-7. CDR1 SGHTA and CDR2 FQGNSA come from the germline V gene. The CDR3 is 15 residues long. The chain's CDR3 is CASSYSSGSLYEQYF. The CDR3 bases are TGTGCCAGCAGCTACTCTAGCGGGAGTCTCTACGAGCAGTACTTC.

This clonotype was seen ten or more times. This chain links TRBV29-1 with TRBJ2-7, with 7 bases that match TRBD1. Germline CDR1 SQVTM, CDR2 ANQGSEA. Unmatched junction bases numbered 8, after V lost 4 bases and J lost 5 bases. CDR3 length: 13 residues. The CDR3 loop is CSVGRGRGNEQYF. CDR3 sequence (DNA): TGCAGCGTTGGACGCGGCAGGGGGAACGAGCAGTACTTC.

V usage is TRBV28 and J usage is TRBJ1-1; 7 bases line up with TRBD1. Germline assignment: CDR1 MDHEN and CDR2 SYDVKM. The CDR3 has 14 amino acids. With 2 bases clipped from V and 3 bases from J, the junction kept 3 bases outside the gene matches. The CDR3 sequence is CASSLTQGYTEAFF. The DNA for the CDR3 is TGTGCCAGCAGTTTAACACAGGGGTACACTGAAGCTTTCTTT.

This clonotype was seen more than once but under ten times. The J gene is TRBJ2-5, the V gene TRBV7-2; 7 positions agree with TRBD2. This CDR3 comprises 14 residues. Germline loops: CDR1 SGHTA, CDR2 FQGNSA. The J segment lost 5 bases and the V segment lost 2 bases, leaving 5 bases of the junction unmatched. The CDR3 loop is CASSLRGAGETQYF. CDR3 sequence (DNA): TGTGCCAGCAGCTTAAGAGGAGCGGGGGAGACCCAGTACTTC.

The chain combines TRBV3-1 with TRBJ2-5; D perhaps matches TRBD2 (5 bases). Near its end, the DNA agrees better with TRBJ2-1, so the J call may be wrong. CDR3 size: 14 residues. CDR1 and CDR2 (germline): LGHDT, YNNKEL (reference sequence). The CDR3 nucleotides read TGTGCCAGCAGCCAAGATCCAGCGGCCAATGAGCAGTTCTTC. Its translation is CASSQDPAANEQFF.

This clonotype showed up just a few times. V usage is TRBV5-1 and J usage is TRBJ2-3; 9 nucleotides line up with TRBD1. V dropped 2 bases and J dropped 4; count of bases not matched to a gene: 2. The germline CDR1 and CDR2 sequences are SGHRS and YFSETQ. The CDR3 has 14 residues. CDR3 loop: CASSLGTGPDTQYF. The DNA for the CDR3 is TGCGCCAGCAGCTTAGGGACAGGGCCAGATACGCAGTATTTT.

This chain's CDR3 is CASSRQGANEKLFF. For the CDR3, the DNA is TGTGCCAGCAGCCGACAGGGAGCTAATGAAAAACTGTTTTTT. This chain connects TRBV6-5 to TRBJ1-4; the match to TRBD1 covers 7 bases. V lost 6 bases and J lost 3; bases outside the gene matches: 4. CDR1 is MNHEY and CDR2 is SVGAGI in the germline V gene. The CDR3 contains 14 residues.

This clonotype was picked up a small number of times. The chain carries TRBV7-9 and TRBJ1-1; maybe TRBD1 (6 bases). The germline V gene encodes CDR1 SEHNR and CDR2 FQNEAQ (reference sequence). The CDR3 has 14 amino acids. The germline V and J ends were trimmed by 4 bases and 1 base, with 10 bases remaining between them. As DNA, the CDR3 is TGTGCCAGCAGCTCAGGGGTCACGAACACTGAAGCTTTCTTT. This codes for CASSSGVTNTEAFF.

This clonotype occurred a few times. This sequence joins TRBV4-3 and TRBJ2-5; tentative D call: TRBD2 (5 bases). The DNA end is a closer match to TRBJ2-1, so the J assignment may be wrong. Per the germline V gene, CDR1 is LGHNA and CDR2 is YSLEER. This CDR3 is 15 amino acids long. The CDR3 spells CASSHRASQYNEQFF. As DNA, the CDR3 is TGCGCCAGCAGCCATCGGGCTAGCCAATACAATGAGCAGTTCTTC.

This clonotype has more than one count but fewer than ten. The V gene is TRBV20-1, the J gene TRBJ2-5; 9 nucleotides match TRBD2. The germline V gene encodes CDR1 DFQATT and CDR2 SNEGSKA (reference sequence). The length of the CDR3 is 15 residues. The V segment lost 3 bases and the J segment 0 bases; nucleotides outside the gene matches: 5. For the CDR3, the DNA is TGCAGTGCTAGGTTCCTAGCGGGAAACCAAGAGACCCAGTACTTC. Translated: CSARFLAGNQETQYF.

The rearrangement joins TRBV5-4 to TRBJ2-3; D unclear. The germline V gene encodes CDR1 SGHNT and CDR2 YYREEE (reference sequence). The V end lost 4 bases, the J end lost 0 bases, and 12 bases lay between the germline ends. CDR3 length equals 15 residues. CDR3 sequence reads: CASSTDGTSTDTQYF. CDR3 nucleotides: TGTGCCAGCAGCACAGACGGTACTAGCACAGATACGCAGTATTTT.

This clonotype was recorded a few times. The rearrangement uses TRBV3-1 and TRBJ2-3, with 7 positions matching TRBD2. Looked up from germline, CDR1 is LGHDT and CDR2 is YNNKEL (reference sequence). The length of the CDR3 is 17 residues. Germline trimming cut 0 bases from V and 0 bases from J; bases unmatched to any gene: 6. The CDR3 region has the DNA TGTGCCAGCAGCCAAGAAATGAGCGGGACTAGCACAGATACGCAGTATTTT. Translation gives CASSQEMSGTSTDTQYF.

This clonotype appeared a few times. V usage is TRBV4-1 and J usage is TRBJ2-5; 9 positions agree with TRBD2. Gene TRBJ2-1 matches the end of the DNA better, so the J call may be wrong. Germline lookup yields CDR1 MGHRA and CDR2 YSYEKL. This CDR3 is built from 14 residues. CDR3: CASSQEAGTSRQFF. For the CDR3, the DNA is TGCGCCAGCAGCCAAGAGGCAGGGACTAGCAGGCAGTTCTTC.

The table lists this clonotype with a few counts. The V gene is TRBV5-1, the J gene TRBJ1-6; 7 bases align to TRBD1. Germline V gene data show CDR1 as SGHRS and CDR2 as YFSETQ. V was pared by 1 base and J by 8 bases, with 6 bases of the junction left unmatched. This CDR3 is 15 amino acids long. As DNA, the CDR3 is TGCGCCAGCAGCTTGACAGGGGATAACTATTCACCCCTCCACTTT. The encoded protein is CASSLTGDNYSPLHF.

This clonotype occurred a few times. An end of the junction does not agree with germline; a read error may underlie this. The chain joins TRBV7-2 to TRBJ1-4, with D perhaps TRBD1 (5 bases). Per the germline V gene, CDR1 is SGHTA and CDR2 is FQGNSA. The CDR3 runs to 15 residues. DNA for the CDR3: TGTGCCAGCAGCCTAGCAGGGTCGCCTAATGAAAAACTGTTTTTT. Protein sequence: CASSLAGSPNEKLFF.

The rearrangement joins TRBV20-1 to TRBJ2-1; 10 nucleotides agree with TRBD2. The CDR3 has 17 amino acids. CDR1 DFQATT and CDR2 SNEGSKA come from the germline V gene (reference sequence). This CDR3 reads CGWGTAGGKSSYNEQFF. The CDR3 DNA reads TGCGGATGGGGTACAGCGGGAGGGAAGTCCTCCTACAATGAGCAGTTCTTC.

CDR3 sequence reads: CASSTEGTYEQYF. The CDR3, as DNA: TGTGCCAGCAGCACGGAGGGGACCTACGAGCAGTACTTC. V usage is TRBV7-8 and J usage is TRBJ2-7; D perhaps matches TRBD2 (6 bases). The V gene's germline CDR1 is SGHVS and CDR2 FQNEAQ. CDR3 length: 13 amino acids. V was pared by 5 bases and J by 2 bases, with 10 bases between.

The chain carries TRBV10-3 and TRBJ2-1, with 15 bases matching TRBD2. CDR1 and CDR2 (germline): ENHRY, SYGVKD. Trimming removed 10 bases from V and 8 bases from J; junction bases left unmatched: 9. The CDR3 is 15 residues long. This CDR3 is CATLRTSGRVDEQFF. The CDR3 bases are TGTGCCACCCTACGGACTAGCGGGAGGGTCGATGAGCAGTTCTTC.

The V gene is TRBV11-2, the J gene TRBJ2-7; TRBD2 agrees at 8 bases. V trimming: 5 bases; J trimming: 4 bases; junction bases outside the gene matches: 4. The CDR3 sequence is 13 residues long. Germline V gives CDR1 SGHAT, CDR2 FQNNGV. CDR3 in DNA: TGTGCCAGCAGCCCAGCGGGAGTTTACGAGCAGTACTTC. Translation: CASSPAGVYEQYF.

This clonotype was seen more than once but under ten times. The J gene is TRBJ2-1, the V gene TRBV6-5; 9 nucleotides match TRBD2. The CDR3 is 15 amino acids. J gave up 8 bases and V 7 bases, and 12 bases lay outside the gene matches. Germline CDR1 reads MNHEY; CDR2 reads SVGAGI. The CDR3 sequence is CASIPRASGIYEQFF. As DNA, the CDR3 is TGTGCCAGCATCCCGAGGGCTAGCGGGATATATGAGCAGTTCTTC.

A few counts support this clonotype. The chain combines TRBV7-8 with TRBJ1-1; possibly TRBD1 for D (5 bases). Germline V gene lookup returns CDR1 SGHVS and CDR2 FQNEAQ. The CDR3 loop spans 14 amino acids. V lost 8 bases, J lost 0 bases, and 13 bases lay in between. CDR3: CASLTTEMNTEAFF. As DNA, the CDR3 is TGTGCCAGCTTGACGACAGAAATGAACACTGAAGCTTTCTTT.

A word on this clonotype: One junction end does not reproduce the germline sequence, and a read error may be involved. The chain recombines TRBV7-7 with TRBJ2-3, with 7 bases matching TRBD2. CDR3 length: 16 residues. Germline CDR1 is SSHAT and CDR2 is FNYEAQ (reference sequence). In DNA form, the CDR3 reads TGTGCTAGCAGCTTAGCTCTTGGCGGGAGCGCAGATACGCAGTATTTT. Amino acid sequence: CASSLALGGSADTQYF. The full variable domain, rest sourced from reference TRBV7-7 and TRBJ2-3, is GAGVSQSPRYKVTKRGQDVTLRCDPISSHATLYWYQQALGQGPEFLTYFNYEAQPDKSGLPSDRFSAERPEGSISTLTIQRTEQRDSAMYRCASSLALGGSADTQYFGPGTRLTVL.